One and the same sample provided the 11 T cell receptor beta chains below, sequenced in a study of cytomegalovirus exposure and HLA in healthy donors. Use of 60 Vbeta and 13 Jbeta primers characterized the PCR. The repertoire was sequenced with immunoSEQ multiplex PCR; TCRdb's copy has only in-frame clones and lacks some. This sample carries 100,000 or so clones, approximately 76% of them seen once, and the ten largest clones take 10%. Sequenced material: PBMCs. These receptors came from a man aged 25 to 40 in good health and CMV-seropositive.

The CDR3 coding sequence is TGTGCCAGCAGTGAAGGCCTAGCGGACAAAGAGACCCAGTACTTC. Translating it yields CASSEGLADKETQYF. The chain employs TRBV2 and TRBJ2-5, with 7 nucleotides matching TRBD2. The CDR3 extends over 15 amino acids. The germline gives CDR1 SNHLY, CDR2 FYNNEI. V shed 1 base and J 3 bases; nucleotides not matched to a gene: 5.

The genes are TRBV7-2 and TRBJ2-7, with TRBD1 matching over 9 bases. The V and J ends lost 5 bases and 5 bases, in that order; junction bases with no gene match: 7. CDR3 size: 14 residues. Germline V CDR1 and CDR2: SGHTA, FQGNSA. CDR3 loop: CASSINRGRDEQYF. In nucleotides, the CDR3 is TGTGCCAGCAGCATAAACAGGGGGCGGGACGAGCAGTACTTC.

V gene TRBV6-4 combines with J gene TRBJ1-6; possibly TRBD1 for D (5 bases). The CDR3 runs 17 residues. Germline CDR1 MRHNA, CDR2 SNTAGT. Trimming removed 3 bases at V and 4 bases at J, with 16 bases between. In DNA form, the CDR3 reads TGTGCCAGCAGTGAAATGGGGGGTGAAAGGTATAATTCACCCCTCCACTTT. It translates to CASSEMGGERYNSPLHF.

The V call is TRBV19, the J call TRBJ2-7; 8 bases map to TRBD1. Germline loops: CDR1 LNHDA, CDR2 SQIVND (reference sequence). The junction had 11 bases not matched to a gene; V was cut back by 7 bases and J by 3 bases. This CDR3 spans 15 amino acids. This CDR3 is CASTVGQGSGYEQYF. The CDR3 coding sequence is TGTGCCAGTACCGTTGGACAGGGAAGCGGCTACGAGCAGTACTTC. Complete variable domain (other parts from reference TRBV19 and TRBJ2-7): DGGITQSPKYLFRKEGQNVTLSCEQNLNHDAMYWYRQDPGQGLRLIYYSQIVNDFQKGDIAEGYSVSREKKESFPLTVTSAQKNPTAFYLCASTVGQGSGYEQYFGPGTRLTVT.

The rearrangement joins TRBV28 to TRBJ2-2; the D gene is possibly TRBD2 (6 bases). V was shortened by 8 bases and J by 1 base, with 14 bases between the two germline ends. There are 15 residues in the CDR3. Looked up from germline, CDR1 is MDHEN and CDR2 is SYDVKM. CDR3 nucleotides: TGTGCCAGCGATTTCGGGGGTGGGAACACCGGGGAGCTGTTTTTT. Amino acids: CASDFGGGNTGELFF.

The V and J genes are TRBV12-5 and TRBJ2-1, with 9 bases identical to TRBD1. V shed 6 bases and J 3 bases; nucleotides not matched to a gene: 6. The CDR3 is 15 residues long. CDR1 is LGHNT and CDR2 is FRNRAP in the germline V gene. The CDR3 is CASGTGQGIYNEQFF. The CDR3 DNA follows: TGTGCTAGTGGAACCGGACAGGGGATCTACAATGAGCAGTTCTTC.

The chain recombines TRBV18 with TRBJ2-5; 9 bases are a match to TRBD1. V lost 4 bases, J lost 1 base, and 7 bases stayed unmatched. This CDR3 contains 16 residues. The germline V gene has CDR1 KGHSH and CDR2 LQKENI. The CDR3 DNA sequence: TGTGCCAGCTCACGAGTCTTACAGGGGGCCCAAGAGACCCAGTACTTC. Translation: CASSRVLQGAQETQYF.

CDR3 loop: CASSFLAGARETQYF. As DNA, the CDR3 is TGTGCCAGCAGTTTCTTGGCGGGGGCAAGAGAGACCCAGTACTTC. The rearrangement uses TRBV6-5 and TRBJ2-5; a possible D gene is TRBD2 (7 bases). From germline, CDR1 is MNHEY and CDR2 SVGAGI. Deletions cut 4 bases from V and 4 bases from J, with 16 bases between. The CDR3 sequence is 15 residues long.

V is TRBV27 and J is TRBJ2-7; D is possibly TRBD2 (5 bases). Germline-derived CDR1 and CDR2 are MNHEY and SMNVEV (reference sequence). This CDR3 comprises 15 residues. V gave up 6 bases and J gave up 0 bases, with 15 bases separating them. Here the CDR3 reads CASSPRGSSSYEQYF. The CDR3 DNA reads TGTGCCAGCAGCCCCCGAGGGTCAAGCTCCTACGAGCAGTACTTC.

V is TRBV30 and J is TRBJ2-3; a weak D match, TRBD2 (6 bases). V was pared by 4 bases and J by 1 base, with 12 bases between. Germline V CDR1 and CDR2: GTSNPN, SVGIG (reference sequence). The CDR3 sequence is 14 residues long. The CDR3 DNA sequence: TGTGCCTGGAACCCCGGCGGGGGCACAGATACGCAGTATTTT. Encoded protein: CAWNPGGGTDTQYF.

This chain links TRBV25-1 with TRBJ2-7, with D perhaps matching TRBD1 (6 bases). The CDR3 is 13 amino acids. The germline V gene has CDR1 MGHDK and CDR2 SYGVNS. V lost 2 bases, J lost 6 bases, and 11 bases lay in between. CDR3 sequence (DNA): TGTGCCAGCAGTGAAGACAGGACCGGCGAGCAGTACTTC. It translates to CASSEDRTGEQYF.